This TCR beta chain is drawn from a study of blood T cell repertoires in COVID-19. Study-wide background: The analysed material was cDNA or gDNA that came from T cells, B-cell-depleted T cells, or PBMCs.

Followed longitudinally, the Seattle patients had been enrolled during active infection. Authors' processing steps: Reference gene primer amplification gave nucleated cell count estimates. Method: immunoSEQ multiplex PCR; TCRdb's copy keeps in-frame clones and lacks some. That table furnishes V, J and clone size, whereas the DNA furnished D and trimming. In the table there are 190,000 or so clones, about 82% of which are singletons. Germline V CDR1 and CDR2: MNHEY, SMNVEV (reference sequence). V lost 10 bases and J lost 2; bases outside the gene matches: 7. CDR3 length: 15 residues. V is TRBV27 and J is TRBJ1-6, with 8 bases fitting TRBD1. This TCR came from a man in his fifties or sixties with COVID-19, enrolled during active disease. The sequencing sample was made of peripheral blood. CDR3 region: CATMTGAAYNSPLHF. CDR3 coding DNA: TGTGCCACTATGACAGGGGCAGCCTATAATTCACCCCTCCACTTT.